This is a list of T cell receptor beta chains from one sample in a study of cytomegalovirus exposure and HLA in healthy donors. TCRdb keeps only in-frame clones here, not all; method: immunoSEQ multiplex PCR. Among 78,000 or so clones, 84% were seen once, and the ten largest hold 2.4%. The sequencing sample was made of PBMCs. All receptors derive from a woman aged 45-65 years in good health and CMV-seronegative. The CDR3 runs from the conserved cysteine through the conserved F or W. Each record gives: CDR3 length, D gene, V gene, clone size, J gene, CDR3 DNA, CDR3 protein. D genes are given only for firm matches. Part of the rows lack a size; the others show once, few, many or a class for expanded clones.

length: 15; D: TRBD2; V: TRBV15; size: -; J: TRBJ2-5; DNA: TGTGCCACCAGCACCGGAGCGGGGGGGCTAGAGACCCAGTACTTC; CDR3: CATSTGAGGLETQYF
length: 13; D: -; V: TRBV4-3; size: -; J: TRBJ1-2; DNA: TGCGCCAGCAGCCAAGATAGGGGGTATGGCTACACCTTC; CDR3: CASSQDRGYGYTF
length: 14; D: -; V: TRBV6-5; size: -; J: TRBJ1-6; DNA: TGTGCCAGCACCGACGGGACTCGGGCTGCACCCCTCCACTTT; CDR3: CASTDGTRAAPLHF
length: 14; D: TRBD2; V: TRBV5-6; size: -; J: TRBJ2-5; DNA: TGTGCCAGCAGCTTTAGCGGGAGACCCGAGACCCAGTACTTC; CDR3: CASSFSGRPETQYF
length: 13; D: -; V: TRBV6-5; size: -; J: TRBJ1-5; DNA: TGTGCCAGCAGTTACGGAGCTAGTCAGCCCCAGCATTTT; CDR3: CASSYGASQPQHF
length: 16; D: TRBD2; V: TRBV5-8; size: -; J: TRBJ2-5; DNA: TGTGCCAGCAGCTTGATTAATCGCGGGAGCCAAGAGACCCAGTACTTC; CDR3: CASSLINRGSQETQYF
length: 14; D: -; V: TRBV6-5; size: -; J: TRBJ1-2; DNA: TGTGCCAGCAGTTTTTCTGGCAGTAACTATGGCTACACCTTC; CDR3: CASSFSGSNYGYTF
length: 16; D: TRBD2; V: TRBV6-6; size: -; J: TRBJ2-2; DNA: TGTGCCAGCAGTTACACTAGCGGGGGGGCCACCGGGGAGCTGTTTTTT; CDR3: CASSYTSGGATGELFF
length: 14; D: -; V: TRBV10-3; size: -; J: TRBJ1-6; DNA: TGTGCCACCCTGTCTCAGTCCTATAATTCACCCCTCCACTTT; CDR3: CATLSQSYNSPLHF
length: 12; D: TRBD1; V: TRBV27; size: -; J: TRBJ1-1; DNA: TGTGCCAGCAGTTTAAGGACAGGGGAAGCTTTCTTT; CDR3: CASSLRTGEAFF
length: 11; D: -; V: TRBV14; size: once; J: TRBJ2-3; DNA: TGTGCCAGCAGCCCCGCAGATACGCAGTATTTT; CDR3: CASSPADTQYF
length: 15; D: -; V: TRBV9; size: -; J: TRBJ2-1; DNA: TGTGCCAGCAGCGAGCAGCTGGCTAGCAGGAATGAGCAGTTCTTC; CDR3: CASSEQLASRNEQFF
length: 15; D: -; V: TRBV7-9; size: -; J: TRBJ2-1; DNA: TGTGCCAGCAGCCTTCTAGCGACAACCTACAATGAGCAGTTCTTC; CDR3: CASSLLATTYNEQFF
length: 16; D: TRBD2; V: TRBV7-9; size: -; J: TRBJ2-5; DNA: TGTGCCAGCAGCTCACTGACTAGCGGGAGCCAAGAGACCCAGTACTTC; CDR3: CASSSLTSGSQETQYF
length: 16; D: -; V: TRBV4-3; size: -; J: TRBJ2-1; DNA: TGCGCCAGCAGCCCTGGGGGCGTCAGCTCCTACAATGAGCAGTTCTTC; CDR3: CASSPGGVSSYNEQFF
length: 14; D: TRBD1; V: TRBV7-9; size: once; J: TRBJ1-1; DNA: TGTGCCAGCATCTGGGACAGGCAGAACACTGAAGCTTTCTTT; CDR3: CASIWDRQNTEAFF
length: 13; D: -; V: TRBV27; size: once; J: TRBJ2-5; DNA: TGTGCCAGCAGTTTAGGGACAAGAGAGACCCAGTACTTC; CDR3: CASSLGTRETQYF
length: 15; D: -; V: TRBV6-5; size: once; J: TRBJ2-3; DNA: TGTGCCAGCAGTTCGGAAATACTAGCCACAGATACGCAGTATTTT; CDR3: CASSSEILATDTQYF
length: 17; D: -; V: TRBV19; size: -; J: TRBJ2-1; DNA: TGTGCCAGTAATCGCCTACACATCGGGGTAGCGGTTAATGAGCAGTTCTTC; CDR3: CASNRLHIGVAVNEQFF
length: 13; D: -; V: TRBV9; size: -; J: TRBJ2-3; DNA: TGTGCCAGCAGCCCCGGGAGCACAGATACGCAGTATTTT; CDR3: CASSPGSTDTQYF
length: 15; D: TRBD1; V: TRBV6-6; size: -; J: TRBJ1-5; DNA: TGTGCCCGCCGGCAAATGGACAGGGGGCATCAGCCCCAGCATTTT; CDR3: CARRQMDRGHQPQHF
length: 18; D: -; V: TRBV28; size: -; J: TRBJ2-1; DNA: TGTGCCAGCAGTTTACGGGGGTGGTTAGAGGGGGCCGACAATGAGCAGTTCTTC; CDR3: CASSLRGWLEGADNEQFF
length: 15; D: -; V: TRBV7-9; size: -; J: TRBJ2-3; DNA: TGTGCCAGCCTCATATACCAAGACCAGGGAGATACGCAGTATTTT; CDR3: CASLIYQDQGDTQYF
length: 15; D: TRBD1; V: TRBV6-1; size: once; J: TRBJ2-7; DNA: TGTGCCAGCAGTGTTCACCGGGACAGGGACTACGAGCAGTACTTC; CDR3: CASSVHRDRDYEQYF
length: 20; D: TRBD2; V: TRBV28; size: -; J: TRBJ2-5; DNA: TGTGCCAGCAGTTTACAGAGATCTCTCGGGCTAGCGGGATTCCAAGAGACCCAGTACTTC; CDR3: CASSLQRSLGLAGFQETQYF
length: 14; D: -; V: TRBV7-8; size: -; J: TRBJ2-1; DNA: TGTGCCAGCAGCCCCCTAGGCTCCTACAATGAGCAGTTCTTC; CDR3: CASSPLGSYNEQFF
length: 16; D: TRBD2; V: TRBV5-4; size: -; J: TRBJ2-7; DNA: TGTGCCAGCAGCACCACACTAGCGGGAGAGATCTACGAGCAGTACTTC; CDR3: CASSTTLAGEIYEQYF
length: 16; D: TRBD2; V: TRBV9; size: few; J: TRBJ2-3; DNA: TGTGCCAGCAGCGTATTGACTAGCGGGAGCCCAGATACGCAGTATTTT; CDR3: CASSVLTSGSPDTQYF
length: 15; D: -; V: TRBV2; size: -; J: TRBJ2-6; DNA: TGTGCCAGCAGTGAACCAGGGACTGGGGCCAACGTCCTGACTTTC; CDR3: CASSEPGTGANVLTF
length: 16; D: TRBD1; V: TRBV5-6; size: -; J: TRBJ2-1; DNA: TGTGCCAGCAGCTTGGCACCCAGGACAGGGATCAATGAGCAGTTCTTC; CDR3: CASSLAPRTGINEQFF
length: 16; D: -; V: TRBV18; size: -; J: TRBJ1-3; DNA: TGTGCCAGCTCCCCGACCGTGGGAGGGACTGGAAACACCATATATTTT; CDR3: CASSPTVGGTGNTIYF
length: 17; D: -; V: TRBV28; size: -; J: TRBJ2-2; DNA: TGTGCCAGCAGCTCCACCCGGGGCGGGATCCCCACCGGGGAGCTGTTTTTT; CDR3: CASSSTRGGIPTGELFF
length: 15; D: -; V: TRBV15; size: few; J: TRBJ1-2; DNA: TGTGCCACCAGCAGAGAATGGGGGGGGCAGAGTGGCTACACCTTC; CDR3: CATSREWGGQSGYTF
length: 15; D: TRBD1; V: TRBV5-8; size: -; J: TRBJ1-1; DNA: TGTGCCAGCAGCTTGCAAGGACAGGGGAACACTGAAGCTTTCTTT; CDR3: CASSLQGQGNTEAFF
length: 17; D: TRBD2; V: TRBV9; size: -; J: TRBJ2-1; DNA: TGTGCCAGCAGCCCGTGGGCGGGAGGGCCTGTCAACAATGAGCAGTTCTTC; CDR3: CASSPWAGGPVNNEQFF
length: 14; D: TRBD2; V: TRBV7-8; size: once; J: TRBJ2-1; DNA: TGTGCCAGCAGCTTAGGGACTAGCGTCAATGAGCAGTTCTTC; CDR3: CASSLGTSVNEQFF
length: 16; D: -; V: TRBV2; size: once; J: TRBJ1-1; DNA: TGTGCCAGCAGTGATTTGCACAGGACGAAGAACACTGAAGCTTTCTTT; CDR3: CASSDLHRTKNTEAFF